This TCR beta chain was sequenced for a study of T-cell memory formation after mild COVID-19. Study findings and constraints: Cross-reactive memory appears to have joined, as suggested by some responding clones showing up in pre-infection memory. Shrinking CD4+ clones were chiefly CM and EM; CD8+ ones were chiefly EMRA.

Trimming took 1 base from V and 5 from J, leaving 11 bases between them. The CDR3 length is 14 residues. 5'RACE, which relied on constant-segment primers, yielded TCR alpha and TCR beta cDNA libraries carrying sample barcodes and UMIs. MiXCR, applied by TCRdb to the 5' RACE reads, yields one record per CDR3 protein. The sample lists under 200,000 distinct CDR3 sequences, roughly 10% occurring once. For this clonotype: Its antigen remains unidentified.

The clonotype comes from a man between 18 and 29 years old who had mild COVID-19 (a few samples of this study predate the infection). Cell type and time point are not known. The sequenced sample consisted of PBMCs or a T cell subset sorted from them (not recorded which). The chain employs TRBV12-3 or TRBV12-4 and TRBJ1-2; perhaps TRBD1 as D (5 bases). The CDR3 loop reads CASSLDGDVYGYTF. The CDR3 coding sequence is TGTGCCAGCAGTTTAGACGGGGACGTTTATGGCTACACCTTC.